Listed below are T cell receptor beta chains from one sample, sequenced in a study of T-cell reconstitution after alpha-beta-depleted transplantation in children. TCRdb processed the PCR reads anew with MiXCR; each CDR3 protein has one entry. The sample carries approximately 91,000 distinct CDR3 sequences, roughly 8.3% recorded once. The specimen comprised PBMCs from the stem cell graft donor, sampled from the stem cell graft. These receptors came from a human donor who donated a stem cell graft to a child with congenital amegakaryocytic thrombocytopenia. Each CDR3 is given with its conserved first and last residue. D genes are given only for firm matches. Clone size is not always given. Where it is, it says once, few, many or a class for expanded clones.

clone size: many; D gene: TRBD1; J gene: TRBJ2-1; V gene: TRBV12-3/TRBV12-4; CDR3 DNA: TGTGCCAGCAGTTCCCGACAGGGAGCCAATGAGCAGTTCTTC; CDR3 protein: CASSSRQGANEQFF
clone size: many; D gene: NA; J gene: TRBJ2-5; V gene: TRBV29-1; CDR3 DNA: TGCAGCGGAGAGGTGGGTGACGAGACCCAGTACTTC; CDR3 protein: CSGEVGDETQYF
clone size: few; D gene: TRBD2; J gene: TRBJ2-1; V gene: TRBV3-1; CDR3 DNA: TGTGCCAGCAGCCAAGTAGCGGGAGGGCCCAATGAGCAGTTCTTC; CDR3 protein: CASSQVAGGPNEQFF
clone size: many; D gene: NA; J gene: TRBJ1-1; V gene: TRBV11-2; CDR3 DNA: TGTGCCAGCAGCTTTACGATTATGGGAAACACTGAAGCTTTCTTT; CDR3 protein: CASSFTIMGNTEAFF
clone size: many; D gene: TRBD1; J gene: TRBJ1-4; V gene: TRBV10-3; CDR3 DNA: TGTGCCATCAGCCCGGACAGGGGGCTTGAAAAACTGTTTTTT; CDR3 protein: CAISPDRGLEKLFF
clone size: many; D gene: NA; J gene: TRBJ2-1; V gene: TRBV7-9; CDR3 DNA: TGTGCCAGCAGCTTAGAAGGCCACTACAATGAGCAGTTCTTC; CDR3 protein: CASSLEGHYNEQFF
clone size: many; D gene: NA; J gene: TRBJ1-1; V gene: TRBV5-1; CDR3 DNA: TGCGCCAGCAGCTCCCTGGCAAGGACGGCCACTGAAGCTTTCTTT; CDR3 protein: CASSSLARTATEAFF
clone size: many; D gene: NA; J gene: TRBJ2-5; V gene: TRBV20-1; CDR3 DNA: TGCAGTGGTGGGGCAGGAGGCCAAGAGACCCAGTACTTC; CDR3 protein: CSGGAGGQETQYF
clone size: many; D gene: NA; J gene: TRBJ2-7; V gene: TRBV7-6; CDR3 DNA: TGTGCCAGCAGCTTAAACTCGGGACACGCTAGCTACGAGCAGTACTTC; CDR3 protein: CASSLNSGHASYEQYF
clone size: many; D gene: TRBD1; J gene: TRBJ1-1; V gene: TRBV2; CDR3 DNA: TGTGCCAGCAGTTATTACAGGGGGCTGAGTACTGAAGCTTTCTTT; CDR3 protein: CASSYYRGLSTEAFF
clone size: few; D gene: NA; J gene: TRBJ2-7; V gene: TRBV3-1; CDR3 DNA: TGTGCCAGCAGCCAAGCATCAGGGGTTGGCGAGCAGTACTTC; CDR3 protein: CASSQASGVGEQYF
clone size: many; D gene: NA; J gene: TRBJ1-2; V gene: TRBV5-1; CDR3 DNA: TGCGCCAGCAGCTTGGACGGGGCCGAGAACTATGGCTACACCTTC; CDR3 protein: CASSLDGAENYGYTF
clone size: many; D gene: TRBD1; J gene: TRBJ2-3; V gene: TRBV7-2; CDR3 DNA: TGTGCCAGCAGCCACGGACAGGGGTGGACAGATACGCAGTATTTT; CDR3 protein: CASSHGQGWTDTQYF
clone size: many; D gene: NA; J gene: TRBJ2-7; V gene: TRBV7-2; CDR3 DNA: TGTGCCAGCAGCTTAGCGGGGGGGCGCTACGAGCAGTACTTC; CDR3 protein: CASSLAGGRYEQYF
clone size: many; D gene: NA; J gene: TRBJ2-7; V gene: TRBV27; CDR3 DNA: TGTGCCAGCAGTTGGGGCGGGATGGGCTCTCGGCAGTACTTC; CDR3 protein: CASSWGGMGSRQYF
clone size: NA; D gene: NA; J gene: TRBJ2-3; V gene: TRBV3-1; CDR3 DNA: TGTGCCAGCAGCCCCAAAAACGCGCCGCGATATGATACGCAGTATTTT; CDR3 protein: CASSPKNAPRYDTQYF